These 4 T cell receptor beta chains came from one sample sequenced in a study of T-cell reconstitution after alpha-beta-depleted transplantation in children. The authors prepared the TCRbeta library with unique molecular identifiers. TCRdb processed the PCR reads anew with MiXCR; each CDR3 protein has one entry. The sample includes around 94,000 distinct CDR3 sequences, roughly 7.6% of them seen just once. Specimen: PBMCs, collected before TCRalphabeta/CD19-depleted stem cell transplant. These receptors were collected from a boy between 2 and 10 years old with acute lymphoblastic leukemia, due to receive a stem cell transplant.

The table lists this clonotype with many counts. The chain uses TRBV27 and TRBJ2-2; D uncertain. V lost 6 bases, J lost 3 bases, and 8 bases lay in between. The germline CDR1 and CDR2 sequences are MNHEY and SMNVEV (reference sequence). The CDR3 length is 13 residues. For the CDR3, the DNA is TGTGCCAGCAGGGGGTTCGACACCGGGGAGCTGTTTTTT. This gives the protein CASRGFDTGELFF.

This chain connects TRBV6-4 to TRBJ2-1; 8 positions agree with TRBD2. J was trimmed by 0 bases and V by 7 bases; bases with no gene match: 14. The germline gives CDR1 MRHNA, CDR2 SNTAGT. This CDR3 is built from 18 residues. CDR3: CASTKEAGAPSSYNEQFF. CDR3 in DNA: TGTGCCAGCACTAAGGAAGCGGGGGCTCCGAGCTCCTACAATGAGCAGTTCTTC.

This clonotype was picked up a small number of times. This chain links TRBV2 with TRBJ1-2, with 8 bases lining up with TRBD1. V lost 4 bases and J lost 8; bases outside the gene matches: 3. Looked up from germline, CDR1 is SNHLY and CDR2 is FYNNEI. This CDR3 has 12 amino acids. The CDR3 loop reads CASSATGAGYTF. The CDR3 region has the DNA TGTGCCAGCAGTGCGACAGGGGCGGGCTACACCTTC.

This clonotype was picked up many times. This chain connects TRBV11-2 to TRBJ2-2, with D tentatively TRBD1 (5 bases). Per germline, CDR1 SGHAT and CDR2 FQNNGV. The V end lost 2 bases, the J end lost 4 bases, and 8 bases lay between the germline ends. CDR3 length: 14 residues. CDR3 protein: CASSLKQVTGELFF. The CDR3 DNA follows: TGTGCCAGCAGCTTAAAACAGGTCACCGGGGAGCTGTTTTTT.